This record looks at one T cell receptor beta chain sequence and its context. There is no known antigen for this receptor. No much larger clone exists at a distance of one base, and base qualities are not known. The data were obtained in a study of blood T cell repertoires in COVID-19 (dated by TCRdb to the early 2020s). With regard to the full study: The collaborator samples originated in the United States, Italy and Spain and spanned the acute and convalescent phases of COVID-19. HLA class I and class II types, where available, came from metadata supplied by the sample provider rather than from assay-based typing. The repertoires were released in a freely available public database meant as a resource for research on the immune response to SARS-CoV-2. A de-identified subject ID, COVID-19 status, age in years and sex were almost always included in the sample metadata. Deeply sampled blood TCRbeta repertoires from subjects exposed to, actively infected with, or recovered from COVID-19 were included in the dataset. The samples were drawn from two sources: the first 160 participants of the ongoing ImmuneRACE study, and 1,000 to 1,500 subjects contributed by 6 global collaborators. The prospective study material was composed of cDNA or gDNA derived from T cells, B-cell-depleted T cells, or PBMCs.

TCRbeta CDR3 regions were amplified from genomic DNA by means of the immunoSEQ Assay, a bias-controlled multiplex PCR. The paper's processing steps were these. Within the assay, amplification of reference gene primers was used to estimate how many nucleated cells each sample contained. Sequence reads were collapsed and filtered to measure the absolute abundance of every unique TCRbeta CDR3 rearrangement. For each sample, productive Simpson clonality was calculated as the square root of Simpson's diversity index over productive rearrangements. TCRdb retrieved this table from immuneACCESS and kept in-frame rearrangements only. Not all clones are present; in checked studies, unresolved V genes account for under half, and no reason is known for the remainder. D and trimming come from the DNA, and the V and J calls and clone size come from that table. This sample lists more than 95,000 clones; roughly nine tenths were detected once. The leading ten clones occupy under 6.5% of the sample.

CDR1 and CDR2, looked up from the germline V gene, are SGHDT and YYEEEE. Trimming removed 2 bases from V and 6 bases from J, leaving 23 bases between the germline ends. Inclusive of the bounding cysteine and phenylalanine, the CDR3 is 17 residues long. The entry retains the CDR3 DNA only, 51 bases that are in frame from base 1. Collaborating institutions collected whole blood in K2EDTA tubes following their own protocols. For TCRbeta analysis, collaborator samples were shipped as frozen whole blood, as isolated PBMCs, or as DNA extracted from either sample type. Overall study results and their limits: The quantity of clinical and demographic metadata differed by source and by participant and was supplied without curation.

The TCR comes from a human donor in a cohort sampled during active COVID-19. The rearrangement joined TRBV5-6 to TRBJ2-5; possibly the D gene is TRBD2, per 6 matching bases. Input material: peripheral blood. The sequenced DNA: TGTGCCAGCAGCTTAGCTACCGGGACTCGGGTGTGGAAGACCCAGTACTTC. Its translation reads: CASSLATGTRVWKTQYF.